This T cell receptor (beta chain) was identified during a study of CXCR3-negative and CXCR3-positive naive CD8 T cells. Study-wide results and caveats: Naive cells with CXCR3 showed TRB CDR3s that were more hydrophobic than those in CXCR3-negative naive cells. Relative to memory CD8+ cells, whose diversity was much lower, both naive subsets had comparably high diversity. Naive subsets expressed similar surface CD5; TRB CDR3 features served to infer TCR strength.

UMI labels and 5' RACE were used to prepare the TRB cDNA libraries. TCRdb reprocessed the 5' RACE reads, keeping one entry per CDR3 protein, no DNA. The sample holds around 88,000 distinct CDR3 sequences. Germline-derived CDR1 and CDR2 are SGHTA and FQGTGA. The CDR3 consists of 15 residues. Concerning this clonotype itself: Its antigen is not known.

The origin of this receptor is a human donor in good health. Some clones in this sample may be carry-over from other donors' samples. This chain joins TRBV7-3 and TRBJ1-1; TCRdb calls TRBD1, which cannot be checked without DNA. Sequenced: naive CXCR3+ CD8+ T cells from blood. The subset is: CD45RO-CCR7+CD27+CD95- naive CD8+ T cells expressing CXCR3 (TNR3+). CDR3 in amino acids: CASSPYQGGDTEAFF.